This is a list of T cell receptor beta chains from one sample in a study of blood T cell repertoires in COVID-19. The method was immunoSEQ multiplex PCR; TCRdb's version includes in-frame clones alone and lacks a portion of them. The data hold about 280,000 clones, with roughly 90% observed a single time. The specimen sequenced was PBMCs or T cells enriched from blood (not recorded which). The source of these receptors is a young woman with acute COVID-19. CDR3s include the opening cysteine and the closing phenylalanine or tryptophan. D genes are given only for firm matches. Some rows mark clone size as missing; the rest say once, few, many or name a class of expanded clone.

D: .
size: .
J: TRBJ2-1
V: TRBV20-1
DNA: TGCAGTGACCAGTACAATGAGCAGTTCTTC
CDR3: CSDQYNEQFF

D: .
size: .
J: TRBJ1-6
V: TRBV5-1
DNA: TGCGCCAGCAGCCCGGGAAGGAGGGCTAATTCACCCCTCCACTTT
CDR3: CASSPGRRANSPLHF

D: TRBD1
size: once
J: TRBJ2-7
V: TRBV19
DNA: TGTGCCAGTATACCCGCAATCCAGGGGGCGGACTACGAGCAGTACTTC
CDR3: CASIPAIQGADYEQYF

D: .
size: .
J: TRBJ2-1
V: TRBV6-6
DNA: TGTGCCAGCAGAAGTCCTCCAGGACAGCCCTACAATGAGCAGTTCTTC
CDR3: CASRSPPGQPYNEQFF

D: TRBD2
size: .
J: TRBJ2-3
V: TRBV6-4
DNA: TGTGCCAGCAGTGTCGGGCGGGAGACAGATACGCAGTATTTT
CDR3: CASSVGRETDTQYF

D: TRBD1
size: .
J: TRBJ1-5
V: TRBV6-2/TRBV6-3
DNA: TGTGCCAGCAGTTACTCGTTGACCGGGACAGCTCTTCATCAGCCCCAGCATTTT
CDR3: CASSYSLTGTALHQPQHF

D: .
size: .
J: TRBJ1-5
V: TRBV4-1
DNA: TGCGCCAGCAGCCTAGCTGACGACCGTCTCGGTCAGCCCCAGCATTTT
CDR3: CASSLADDRLGQPQHF

D: .
size: .
J: TRBJ1-3
V: TRBV7-9
DNA: TGTGCCAGCAGCTTATTGCGGATAGCCTCTGGAAACACCATATATTTT
CDR3: CASSLLRIASGNTIYF

D: .
size: .
J: TRBJ2-4
V: TRBV7-2
DNA: TGTGCCAGCAGCCCCTGGGGGGCGGGGGTCATTCAGTACTTC
CDR3: CASSPWGAGVIQYF

D: .
size: .
J: TRBJ2-7
V: TRBV5-1
DNA: TGCGCCAGCAGGGCAGCGGGCTACTACGAGCAGTACTTC
CDR3: CASRAAGYYEQYF

D: TRBD1
size: .
J: TRBJ1-1
V: TRBV10-3
DNA: TGTGCCATCAGTGAGACAGGGGGACTTACTGAAGCTTTCTTT
CDR3: CAISETGGLTEAFF

D: TRBD1
size: .
J: TRBJ2-1
V: TRBV6-5
DNA: TGTGCCAGCAGTTACTCCTTGACAGGGTTGGATGAGCAGTTCTTC
CDR3: CASSYSLTGLDEQFF

D: .
size: .
J: TRBJ1-2
V: TRBV2
DNA: TGTGCCAGCACAACCTTGGACACGGTAGATGGCTACACCTTC
CDR3: CASTTLDTVDGYTF

D: .
size: .
J: TRBJ1-2
V: TRBV30
DNA: TGTGCCTGGAGTCCCGGGAGCGCCTATGGCTACACCTTC
CDR3: CAWSPGSAYGYTF

D: .
size: .
J: TRBJ1-3
V: TRBV20-1
DNA: TGCAGTGCTAGTGACGCCCCGGGGAACTCTGGAAACACCATATATTTT
CDR3: CSASDAPGNSGNTIYF

D: .
size: .
J: TRBJ1-3
V: TRBV3-1/TRBV3-2
DNA: TGTGCCAGCAGCCAAGACCGGACTCGAAACACCATATATTTT
CDR3: CASSQDRTRNTIYF

D: TRBD1
size: .
J: TRBJ2-3
V: TRBV3-1/TRBV3-2
DNA: TGTGCCAGCGGCCCCGGGACAGGGAGTTTGGATACGCAGTATTTT
CDR3: CASGPGTGSLDTQYF

D: .
size: .
J: TRBJ2-1
V: TRBV5-5
DNA: TGTGCCAGCAGCTTGGATCCAGCGAGACACAATGAGCAGTTCTTC
CDR3: CASSLDPARHNEQFF

D: TRBD2
size: .
J: TRBJ2-7
V: TRBV6-4
DNA: TGTGCCAGCAGTGACGAGGGGAGGGCCGGCGAGCAGTACTTC
CDR3: CASSDEGRAGEQYF

D: TRBD1
size: .
J: TRBJ2-6
V: TRBV11-3
DNA: TGTGCCAGCAGCGGACAGGGGTCTGGGGCCAACGTCCTGACTTTC
CDR3: CASSGQGSGANVLTF

D: TRBD2
size: .
J: TRBJ2-7
V: TRBV6-1
DNA: TGTGCCAGCAGTGACCAGTTCGGATTGAGCGGGAGTGGGACCTACGAGCAGTACTTC
CDR3: CASSDQFGLSGSGTYEQYF

D: .
size: .
J: TRBJ2-3
V: TRBV13
DNA: TGTGCCAGCAGCCCCAGGCGTGATACGCAGTATTTT
CDR3: CASSPRRDTQYF

D: .
size: .
J: TRBJ1-2
V: TRBV7-2
DNA: TGTGCCAGTGGGCCGACCGCATCCTATGGCTACACCTTC
CDR3: CASGPTASYGYTF

D: .
size: once
J: TRBJ2-7
V: TRBV10-3
DNA: TGTGCCATCAGTGAGTCACAGCAGGCATACGAGCAGTACTTC
CDR3: CAISESQQAYEQYF

D: TRBD2
size: .
J: TRBJ2-5
V: TRBV10-3
DNA: TGTGCCATCAGTGACCTAGCGGCCCAAGAGACCCAGTACTTC
CDR3: CAISDLAAQETQYF

D: .
size: few
J: TRBJ2-7
V: TRBV20-1
DNA: TGCAGTGCTAGAGATCTCCACGAGCAGTACTTC
CDR3: CSARDLHEQYF

D: .
size: .
J: TRBJ2-2
V: TRBV11-3
DNA: TGTGCCAGCAGCTTCCCCGGCACCGGGGAGCTGTTTTTT
CDR3: CASSFPGTGELFF

D: TRBD2
size: .
J: TRBJ2-7
V: TRBV6-5
DNA: TGTGCCAGCAGTTCCGAACTAGCGGGAGTTCATGAGCAGTACTTC
CDR3: CASSSELAGVHEQYF

D: .
size: .
J: TRBJ1-2
V: TRBV11-2
DNA: TGTGCCAGCAGCTCCCACACTAGCGCTAACTATGGCTACACCTTC
CDR3: CASSSHTSANYGYTF

D: .
size: .
J: TRBJ1-2
V: TRBV19
DNA: TGTGCCAGTAGTATTCCGAGGGCAGACTCCAGTCATGGCTACACCTTC
CDR3: CASSIPRADSSHGYTF

D: TRBD1
size: once
J: TRBJ1-1
V: TRBV6-5
DNA: TGTGCCAGCAGGACAGACAGGGCGGATTGGACTGAAGCTTTCTTT
CDR3: CASRTDRADWTEAFF

D: TRBD1
size: .
J: TRBJ2-7
V: TRBV23-1
DNA: TGCGCCAGCAGTCAATTATCTCGGACAGGGGACGCCTACGAGCAGTACTTC
CDR3: CASSQLSRTGDAYEQYF

D: TRBD2
size: .
J: TRBJ2-5
V: TRBV18
DNA: TGTGCCAGCTCACCACCTACTAGCGGAATGGGAGAGACCCAGTACTTC
CDR3: CASSPPTSGMGETQYF

D: .
size: .
J: TRBJ2-1
V: TRBV3-1/TRBV3-2
DNA: TGTGCCAGCAGCCCAGGGACTTCAGAGCAGTTCTTC
CDR3: CASSPGTSEQFF

D: .
size: .
J: TRBJ2-6
V: TRBV12-1
DNA: TGTGCCAGCAGCTTTGCGAAAATGGTAGCGGGAGACTCTGGGGCCAACGTCCTGACTTTC
CDR3: CASSFAKMVAGDSGANVLTF

D: .
size: .
J: TRBJ2-5
V: TRBV7-7
DNA: TGTGCCAGCAGCCCTCGACAGGCCTGGCAAGAGACCCAGTACTTC
CDR3: CASSPRQAWQETQYF

D: TRBD2
size: .
J: TRBJ2-3
V: TRBV7-9
DNA: TGTGCCAGCAGCTTGAGTAGCGGGGCCACAGATACGCAGTATTTT
CDR3: CASSLSSGATDTQYF

D: TRBD2
size: .
J: TRBJ2-1
V: TRBV5-1
DNA: TGCGCCAGCAGCTTGGCCGGACTAGTCCCTTACAATGAGCAGTTCTTC
CDR3: CASSLAGLVPYNEQFF

D: TRBD2
size: .
J: TRBJ2-1
V: TRBV19
DNA: TGTGCCACTCAAGGGACTAGCGGGAGCTACAATGAGCAGTTCTTC
CDR3: CATQGTSGSYNEQFF

D: .
size: .
J: TRBJ2-2
V: TRBV7-9
DNA: TGTGCCAGCAGCCCGACCCGGGGTTTTGTCGGGGAGCTGTTTTTT
CDR3: CASSPTRGFVGELFF

D: TRBD2
size: .
J: TRBJ2-1
V: TRBV3-1/TRBV3-2
DNA: TGTGCCAGCAGCCCGAAGGGACTAGCGGGCCCCAATGAGCAGTTCTTC
CDR3: CASSPKGLAGPNEQFF

D: TRBD2
size: once
J: TRBJ2-2
V: TRBV5-4
DNA: TGTGCCAGCAGTCCGGGAGGAACCGGGGAGCTGTTTTTT
CDR3: CASSPGGTGELFF

D: .
size: .
J: TRBJ2-2
V: TRBV18
DNA: TGTGCCAGCTCACCACGGCTTGCGAACACCGGGGAGCTGTTTTTT
CDR3: CASSPRLANTGELFF

D: TRBD1
size: .
J: TRBJ1-2
V: TRBV7-9
DNA: TGTGCCAGCAGCTTAGACGGGACAGGGTTTGGCTACACCTTC
CDR3: CASSLDGTGFGYTF

D: .
size: .
J: TRBJ2-1
V: TRBV6-2/TRBV6-3
DNA: TGTGCCAGCAGTCGACTCAATGAGCAGTTCTTC
CDR3: CASSRLNEQFF

D: .
size: few
J: TRBJ2-1
V: TRBV7-2
DNA: TGTGCCAGCAGCATAGAACAGGGTTGGGCCTACAATGAGCAGTTCTTC
CDR3: CASSIEQGWAYNEQFF

D: .
size: .
J: TRBJ2-5
V: TRBV5-1
DNA: TGCGCCAGCAGCCGTGACACCTCTACGTACCAAGAGACCCAGTACTTC
CDR3: CASSRDTSTYQETQYF

D: .
size: .
J: TRBJ1-5
V: TRBV4-1
DNA: TGCGCCAGCGGATCGACAGTTAGCAATCAGCCCCAGCATTTT
CDR3: CASGSTVSNQPQHF

D: .
size: .
J: TRBJ2-7
V: TRBV5-4
DNA: TGTGCCAGCAGCTTCTTGGCAGGTGGTGAGCAGTACTTC
CDR3: CASSFLAGGEQYF

D: TRBD2
size: few
J: TRBJ2-7
V: TRBV27
DNA: TGTGCCAGCAGATGGGGACTAGCGAATACTTACGAGCAGTACTTC
CDR3: CASRWGLANTYEQYF

D: TRBD1
size: .
J: TRBJ1-2
V: TRBV5-6
DNA: TGTGCCAGCAGCTTCCGACAGGGGACCTATGGCTACACCTTC
CDR3: CASSFRQGTYGYTF

D: .
size: few
J: TRBJ2-1
V: TRBV4-2
DNA: TGTGCCAGCAGCCATGTTCTAGCGCCCTTCAATGAGCAGTTCTTC
CDR3: CASSHVLAPFNEQFF

D: TRBD2
size: .
J: TRBJ2-2
V: TRBV25-1
DNA: TGTGCCAGCAGTGAATATAGCGGGAGCAACACCGGGGAGCTGTTTTTT
CDR3: CASSEYSGSNTGELFF